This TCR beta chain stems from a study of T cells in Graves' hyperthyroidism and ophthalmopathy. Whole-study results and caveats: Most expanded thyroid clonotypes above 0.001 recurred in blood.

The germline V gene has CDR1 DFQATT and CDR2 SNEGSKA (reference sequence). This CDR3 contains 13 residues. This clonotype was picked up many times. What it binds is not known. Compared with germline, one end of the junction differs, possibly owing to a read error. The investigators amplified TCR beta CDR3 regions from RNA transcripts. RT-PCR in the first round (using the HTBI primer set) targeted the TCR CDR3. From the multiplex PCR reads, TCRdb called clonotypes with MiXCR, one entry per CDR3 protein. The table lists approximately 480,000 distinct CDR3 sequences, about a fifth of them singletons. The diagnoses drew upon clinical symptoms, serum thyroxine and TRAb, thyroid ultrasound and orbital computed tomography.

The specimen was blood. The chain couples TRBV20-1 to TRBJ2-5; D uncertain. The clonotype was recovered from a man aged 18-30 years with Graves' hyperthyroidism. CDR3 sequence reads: CSARDRGVETQYF. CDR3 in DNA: TGCAGTGCCAGAGACCGTGGCGTAGAGACCCAGTACTTC.